The T cell receptor beta chain described here comes from a study of T cell repertoires in cytomegalovirus infection. Study in general: It can be stated that public TCR beta signatures indicated CMV infection as well as a matching HLA type.

Study-wide results and limits: HLA-C-restricted TCR beta clonotypes specific for CMV led the ex vivo response.

In regard to this clonotype: Its target is unknown.

Each CDR3 protein gets one entry after TCRdb re-called the reads with MiXCR. Found here are about 320,000 distinct CDR3 sequences, over 7.5% of them singletons; the top ten hold around 4%. V lost 2 bases and J lost 0, with 6 bases in between. CDR3 length: 15 residues. Germline-derived CDR1 and CDR2 are SGHDT and YYEEEE. Specimen: PBMCs. The TCR sequence derives from a human donor in good health (CMV status not recorded). Some clones in this sample may be carry-over from other donors' samples. The chain joins TRBV5-6 to TRBJ1-6; no clear D gene. Here the CDR3 DNA reads TGTGCCAGCAGCTTAAAGGGCTCCTATAATTCACCCCTCCACTTT. This gives the protein CASSLKGSYNSPLHF. The full variable domain, with the rest looked up from reference TRBV5-6 and TRBJ1-6, is DAGVTQSPTHLIKTRGQQVTLRCSPKSGHDTVSWYQQALGQGPQFIFQYYEEEERQRGNFPDRFSGHQFPNYSSELNVNALLLGDSALYLCASSLKGSYNSPLHFGNGTRLTVT.